The 14 T cell receptor beta chains below all came from one sample that was sequenced in a study of blood T cell repertoires in COVID-19 (TCRdb year 2020). Libraries were made using the immunoSEQ multiplex PCR assay. TCRdb stores this immuneACCESS table with in-frame sequences only. Part of the clones is absent; in the studies checked, under half of the shortfall reflects unresolved V genes, and no reason is known for the rest. The sample data list about 120,000 clones, and 90% of these were observed just once. Together, the top ten hold 3.5% to 4% of the sample. The sample taken for sequencing was peripheral blood. Receptors were obtained from a woman aged 60 to 75 with COVID-19, enrolled during active disease.

The CDR3 DNA is TGTGCCAGCAGCCTCCTTGACAGGGGAAACTATGGCTACACCTTC. Amino acids: CASSLLDRGNYGYTF. The genes are TRBV6-5 and TRBJ1-2, with 8 bases matching TRBD1. Trimming cost V 6 bases and J 2 bases; bases outside gene matches: 8. The CDR3 is 15 residues long. Germline V gene sequence: CDR1 MNHEY, CDR2 SVGAGI.

The rearrangement uses TRBV5-5 and TRBJ2-7, with a possible D match to TRBD1 (5 bases). Trimming left V 0 bases short and J 0 bases short, with 16 bases between. Germline lookup yields CDR1 SGHKS and CDR2 YYEKEE (reference sequence). The CDR3 contains 17 residues. CDR3 in DNA: TGTGCCAGCAGCTTGGAGGGGCAGGCCCCCTTCTCCTACGAGCAGTACTTC. Translated, it gives CASSLEGQAPFSYEQYF.

The CDR3 DNA reads TGTGCCAGCCAAGGGACAGGGGCCACAGATACGCAGTATTTT. It codes for CASQGTGATDTQYF. The rearrangement joins TRBV18 to TRBJ2-3; the match to TRBD1 covers 10 bases. Germline V gene sequence: CDR1 KGHSH, CDR2 LQKENI. This CDR3 has 14 residues. V dropped 8 bases and J dropped 2; count of bases not matched to a gene: 4.

The rearrangement links TRBV18 to TRBJ1-1; the match to TRBD1 covers 8 bases. The germline V gene encodes CDR1 KGHSH and CDR2 LQKENI. The CDR3 is made up of 16 amino acids. Trimming at V came to 3 bases and at J to 0 bases, leaving 6 bases not matched to a gene. The CDR3 sequence: CASSPMTGVMNTEAFF. The CDR3, as DNA: TGTGCCAGCTCACCTATGACAGGGGTGATGAACACTGAAGCTTTCTTT.

The rearrangement joins TRBV14 to TRBJ1-3; D gene unclear. Germline V gene sequence: CDR1 SGHDN, CDR2 FVKESK. Trimming removed 5 bases at V and 1 base at J, with 12 bases between. This CDR3 is 15 amino acids long. As DNA, the CDR3 is TGTGCCAGCAGCAATCTCCGCGGTTCTGGAAACACCATATATTTT. The encoded protein is CASSNLRGSGNTIYF.

The chain employs TRBV6-1 and TRBJ2-7; D possibly corresponds to TRBD1 (6 bases). The CDR3 consists of 15 residues. The germline V gene encodes CDR1 MNHNS and CDR2 SASEGT. V was shortened by 2 bases and J by 4 bases, with 15 bases between the two germline ends. In DNA, the CDR3 is TGTGCCAGCAGTGAATTGGGGCAGGGGTGGTACGAGCAGTACTTC. Translation gives CASSELGQGWYEQYF.

The V and J genes are TRBV2 and TRBJ2-1; 14 positions match TRBD2. After removal of 2 bases from V and 10 bases from J, the junction contained 4 bases not matched to a gene. This CDR3 is 15 amino acids long. Germline values: CDR1 SNHLY, CDR2 FYNNEI. CDR3 in DNA: TGTGCCAGCAGTGAAATTGGACTAGCGGGGGGCGAGCAGTTCTTC. Translation gives CASSEIGLAGGEQFF.

The chain links TRBV5-1 to TRBJ1-5; 7 bases agree with TRBD1. The CDR3 runs to 14 residues. Unmatched junction bases numbered 1, after V lost 4 bases and J lost 0 bases. From germline, CDR1 is SGHRS and CDR2 YFSETQ. CDR3 nucleotide sequence: TGCGCCAGCAGCCGGGACAGTAGCAATCAGCCCCAGCATTTT. Its translation: CASSRDSSNQPQHF.

The genes are TRBV30 and TRBJ1-1, with D perhaps TRBD1 (5 bases). Deletions cut 3 bases from V and 6 bases from J, with 14 bases between. The length of the CDR3 is 13 residues. CDR1 and CDR2 from the germline V gene are GTSNPN and SVGIG (reference sequence). As DNA, the CDR3 is TGTGCCTGGAGCCTAGGGGTAATGCCTGAAGCTTTCTTT. It is translated as CAWSLGVMPEAFF. The full variable domain, rest sourced from reference TRBV30 and TRBJ1-1, is SQTIHQWPATLVQPVGSPLSLECTVEGTSNPNLYWYRQAAGRGLQLLFYSVGIGQISSEVPQNLSASRPQDRQFILSSKKLLLSDSGFYLCAWSLGVMPEAFFGQGTRLTVV.

The chain employs TRBV10-3 and TRBJ1-1; 11 bases line up with TRBD1. Per the germline V gene, CDR1 is ENHRY and CDR2 is SYGVKD. V dropped 7 bases and J dropped 5; count of bases not matched to a gene: 6. CDR3 length: 14 amino acids. This chain's CDR3 is CAIKEGQGVTEAFF. The CDR3 DNA is TGTGCCATCAAAGAGGGACAGGGGGTGACTGAAGCTTTCTTT.

The DNA for the CDR3 is TGTGCCACCAGCAGAGGAGTCAAGTCTGAAGCTTTCTTT. It is translated as CATSRGVKSEAFF. V is TRBV15 and J is TRBJ1-1; D unclear. Germline V gene lookup returns CDR1 LNHNV and CDR2 YYDKDF (reference sequence). The CDR3 is made up of 13 amino acids. V lost 1 base and J 6 bases, leaving 9 bases between the germline ends.

This clone showed up just once. The rearrangement uses TRBV19 and TRBJ2-2; the D is unclear. From germline, CDR1 is LNHDA and CDR2 SQIVND (reference sequence). Deletions cut 6 bases from V and 0 bases from J, with 8 bases between. The CDR3 runs 14 residues. The CDR3 protein is CASRAHTNTGELFF. The CDR3 bases are TGTGCCAGTAGGGCCCATACGAACACCGGGGAGCTGTTTTTT.

V is TRBV9 and J is TRBJ2-2; D perhaps matches TRBD2 (5 bases). Trimming cost V 1 base and J 7 bases, with 14 bases left between them. Germline V gives CDR1 SGDLS, CDR2 YYNGEE. The CDR3 totals 15 residues. The CDR3 spells CASSVMGEVGGELFF. CDR3 nucleotides: TGTGCCAGCAGCGTAATGGGAGAGGTCGGCGGGGAGCTGTTTTTT. Looking up the rest from reference TRBV9 and TRBJ2-2 gives the full variable domain: DSGVTQTPKHLITATGQRVTLRCSPRSGDLSVYWYQQSLDQGLQFLIQYYNGEERAKGNILERFSAQQFPDLHSELNLSSLELGDSALYFCASSVMGEVGGELFFGEGSRLTVL.

This clone turned up a few times. V and J are TRBV7-3 and TRBJ2-7; 8 positions match TRBD1. The germline CDR1 and CDR2 sequences are SGHTA and FQGTGA. The CDR3 contains 13 residues. Losses at the gene ends were 5 bases for V and 4 bases for J; bases not matched to a gene: 4. This CDR3 reads CASSVYRGYEQYF. In nucleotides, the CDR3 is TGTGCCAGCAGCGTATACAGGGGGTACGAGCAGTACTTC. The variable domain in full, completed from reference TRBV7-3 and TRBJ2-7, reads GAGVSQTPSNKVTEKGKYVELRCDPISGHTALYWYRQSLGQGPEFLIYFQGTGAADDSGLPNDRFFAVRPEGSVSTLKIQRTERGDSAVYLCASSVYRGYEQYFGPGTRLTVT.